One sample yielded the 25 T cell receptor beta chains listed below, sequenced in a study of blood T cell repertoires in COVID-19. Measured with immunoSEQ multiplex PCR; TCRdb has only the in-frame clones, and not every one. The sample holds roughly 250,000 clones; roughly 87% are singletons and the top ten take about 6.3%. Material for sequencing was PBMCs or T cells enriched from blood (not recorded which). The receptors come from a woman in her thirties with acute COVID-19.

The V call is TRBV25-1, the J call TRBJ2-7, with 14 positions matching TRBD2. J gave up 7 bases and V 3 bases, and 8 bases lay outside the gene matches. This CDR3 comprises 16 residues. Germline V CDR1 and CDR2: MGHDK, SYGVNS. CDR3 coding DNA: TGTGCCAGCAGTGAGTCTCGACTAGCGGGGGGGCGAGAGCAGTACTTC. Translated, it gives CASSESRLAGGREQYF.

The chain couples TRBV19 to TRBJ2-1; TRBD2 aligns across 12 bases. The CDR3 covers 20 residues. Germline V lookup: CDR1 LNHDA, CDR2 SQIVND (reference sequence). V lost 3 bases and J lost 0; bases outside the gene matches: 12. DNA for the CDR3: TGTGCCAGTAGTATTCTCTCAGGACTAGCGGGGCTGAGCTCCTACAATGAGCAGTTCTTC. Translating it yields CASSILSGLAGLSSYNEQFF.

Regarding this clone: At one end, the junction sequence differs from germline, possibly due to a read error. The chain couples TRBV7-7 to TRBJ2-3; TRBD2 matches at 13 bases. CDR1 and CDR2 from the germline V gene are SSHAT and FNYEAQ (reference sequence). CDR3 size: 16 residues. CDR3: CASSPGLAGNTDTQYF. In nucleotides, the CDR3 is TGTGCTAGCAGCCCGGGACTAGCGGGAAACACAGATACGCAGTATTTT. The entire variable domain, with the rest obtained from reference TRBV7-7 and TRBJ2-3, is as follows: GAGVSQSPRYKVTKRGQDVTLRCDPISSHATLYWYQQALGQGPEFLTYFNYEAQPDKSGLPSDRFSAERPEGSISTLTIQRTEQRDSAMYRCASSPGLAGNTDTQYFGPGTRLTVL.

This clone showed up just a few times. V is TRBV25-1 and J is TRBJ2-2, with D hard to call. The CDR3 contains 14 residues. Trimming shortened V by 1 base and J by 5 bases, and 8 bases separated the two germline ends. Germline CDR1 and CDR2: MGHDK and SYGVNS. CDR3 nucleotide sequence: TGTGCCAGCAGTGAATTCACTAATACCGGGGAGCTGTTTTTT. It specifies CASSEFTNTGELFF.

This clone occurred once. This chain joins TRBV27 and TRBJ2-6; D might be TRBD1 (6 bases). Per germline, CDR1 MNHEY and CDR2 SMNVEV (reference sequence). Trimming cost V 6 bases and J 2 bases, with 14 bases left between them. The CDR3 has 16 amino acids. The CDR3 protein is CASRLQGSPGANVLTF. CDR3 sequence (DNA): TGTGCCAGCAGACTCCAGGGGAGCCCTGGGGCCAACGTCCTGACTTTC.

The chain links TRBV27 to TRBJ1-5; 11 bases line up with TRBD1. V was pared by 5 bases and J by 4 bases, with 4 bases of the junction left unmatched. Germline V lookup: CDR1 MNHEY, CDR2 SMNVEV (reference sequence). The CDR3 totals 15 residues. DNA for the CDR3: TGTGCCAGCAGTACCGGGACAGGGGGAAATCAGCCCCAGCATTTT. Translation: CASSTGTGGNQPQHF.

The V call is TRBV30, the J call TRBJ1-3; D is unclear. Germline CDR1 reads GTSNPN; CDR2 reads SVGIG (reference sequence). Trimming stripped 2 bases from V and 1 base from J, with 9 bases between. This CDR3 region has 14 residues. The CDR3: CAWSPDTSGNTIYF. CDR3 nucleotides: TGTGCCTGGAGTCCAGACACATCTGGAAACACCATATATTTT.

With regard to this clone: This same CDR3 is encoded by further DNA sequences in the sample. The rearrangement links TRBV6-5 to TRBJ2-3, with 11 bases identical to TRBD2. Germline V gene sequence: CDR1 MNHEY, CDR2 SVGAGI. V gave up 5 bases and J gave up 3 bases; unmatched junction bases: 1. The CDR3 has 14 residues. The chain's CDR3 is CASSRLAGTDTQYF. The CDR3 DNA follows: TGTGCCAGCAGTCGACTAGCGGGGACAGATACGCAGTATTTT.

The chain has TRBV5-1 and TRBJ2-7; TRBD2 is a possible D gene (6 bases). Germline V CDR1 and CDR2: SGHRS, YFSETQ. V was clipped by 6 bases and J by 1 base, with 11 bases between them. This CDR3 contains 13 residues. Here the CDR3 reads CASTIGGSYEQYF. CDR3 coding DNA: TGCGCCAGCACTATTGGGGGGTCCTACGAGCAGTACTTC.

The CDR3 DNA follows: TGTGCCAGCAGCCAGGGCCTAGCGGGGGGTTGGCACGAGCAGTACTTC. It specifies CASSQGLAGGWHEQYF. This chain joins TRBV3-1 (or the pseudogene TRBV3-2) and TRBJ2-7, with 11 bases aligning to TRBD2. This CDR3 region has 16 residues. Germline loops: CDR1 LGHDT, CDR2 YNNKEL (reference sequence). After removal of 3 bases from V and 5 bases from J, the junction contained 9 bases not matched to a gene.

The CDR3 coding sequence is TGTGCCAGCAGCTCGCACAGGGGCTGGAATTCACCCCTCCACTTT. It specifies CASSSHRGWNSPLHF. The genes are TRBV7-9 and TRBJ1-6, with TRBD1 identical over 7 bases. The CDR3 is 15 residues long. V gave up 4 bases and J gave up 7 bases; unmatched junction bases: 7. Germline CDR1 reads SEHNR; CDR2 reads FQNEAQ (reference sequence).

The rearrangement links TRBV12-3 or TRBV12-4 to TRBJ1-6; D is uncertain. The CDR3 runs 12 residues. Trimming took off 5 bases at V and 9 bases at J, with 8 bases between the two ends. The CDR3 DNA reads TGTGCCAGCAGTCTTGCAGGTTCACCCCTCCACTTT. Protein sequence: CASSLAGSPLHF.

The chain combines TRBV5-5 with TRBJ1-5, with a possible D match to TRBD1 (5 bases). V dropped 0 bases and J dropped 5 bases, with 12 bases sitting between them. The CDR3 is made up of 15 amino acids. Germline CDR1 SGHKS, CDR2 YYEKEE (reference sequence). The CDR3 DNA follows: TGTGCCAGCAGCTTGGTAGGGGCTGGGGATCAGCCCCAGCATTTT. This encodes CASSLVGAGDQPQHF.

This chain uses TRBV7-9 with TRBJ1-1; D is ambiguous. The length of the CDR3 is 15 residues. Trimming cost V 3 bases and J 1 base, with 12 bases left between them. Germline V gives CDR1 SEHNR, CDR2 FQNEAQ (reference sequence). CDR3 sequence (DNA): TGTGCCAGCAGCTTTGTGCGGGCCCCGAACACTGAAGCTTTCTTT. Amino acid sequence: CASSFVRAPNTEAFF.

The rearrangement links TRBV7-2 to TRBJ2-7; the D gene is possibly TRBD2 (6 bases). The CDR3 sequence is 14 residues long. Germline V gives CDR1 SGHTA, CDR2 FQGNSA. Trimming shortened V by 1 base and J by 2 bases, and 9 bases separated the two germline ends. CDR3 nucleotides: TGTGCCAGCAGCTTAGTTGGAGGGGCCTACGAGCAGTACTTC. Residues: CASSLVGGAYEQYF.

This chain links TRBV5-1 with TRBJ2-1; 11 bases agree with TRBD1. Germline loops: CDR1 SGHRS, CDR2 YFSETQ. The CDR3 is 16 residues long. V dropped 4 bases and J dropped 4; count of bases not matched to a gene: 7. CDR3: CASSLRTGGGYNEQFF. The CDR3 DNA is TGCGCCAGCAGCCTGCGGACAGGGGGCGGGTACAATGAGCAGTTCTTC.

This chain connects TRBV10-3 to TRBJ2-6; 7 bases align to TRBD1. The V segment lost 2 bases and the J segment 1 base; nucleotides outside the gene matches: 8. From germline, CDR1 is ENHRY and CDR2 SYGVKD. CDR3 length: 18 amino acids. CDR3 in DNA: TGTGCCATCAGTGAGGTGCGAGGCAGGGGGTCTGGGGCCAACGTCCTGACTTTC. This gives the protein CAISEVRGRGSGANVLTF.

The chain links TRBV11-2 to TRBJ2-7; 9 nucleotides match TRBD1. The V gene end was trimmed by 5 bases and the J gene end by 0 bases; junction bases not matched to a gene: 2. Germline V gene lookup returns CDR1 SGHAT and CDR2 FQNNGV. This CDR3 has 14 amino acids. The CDR3 DNA reads as TGTGCCAGCAGCCCGGGACAGGGCTCCTACGAGCAGTACTTC. It translates to CASSPGQGSYEQYF.

This clone was detected only once. This sequence joins TRBV7-8 and TRBJ2-1, with D possibly matching TRBD2 (7 bases). Germline assignment: CDR1 SGHVS and CDR2 FQNEAQ. This CDR3 region has 15 residues. V dropped 1 base and J dropped 6 bases, with 13 bases sitting between them. CDR3 amino acids: CASSLVGGGANEQFF. The CDR3 DNA reads TGTGCCAGCAGCTTAGTTGGCGGGGGCGCCAATGAGCAGTTCTTC.

This CDR3 reads CASSRGAVSTGELFF. Here the CDR3 DNA reads TGTGCCAGCAGCCGGGGGGCAGTCTCCACCGGGGAGCTGTTTTTT. The gene calls are TRBV7-3 and TRBJ2-2, with a possible D match to TRBD2 (7 bases). V was shortened by 5 bases and J by 4 bases, with 14 bases between the two germline ends. CDR3 length: 15 amino acids. Germline V gene lookup returns CDR1 SGHTA and CDR2 FQGTGA.

The chain recombines TRBV28 with TRBJ1-2, with D maybe TRBD1 (5 bases). The germline V gene has CDR1 MDHEN and CDR2 SYDVKM. This CDR3 has 15 amino acids. The germline V and J ends were trimmed by 6 bases and 8 bases, with 22 bases remaining between them. The CDR3 spells CASRSHGGRGGGYTF. In DNA, the CDR3 is TGTGCCAGCAGGAGCCACGGCGGGAGGGGCGGGGGCTACACCTTC.

The chain recombines TRBV28 with TRBJ2-4; TRBD1 aligns across 10 bases. This CDR3 is built from 14 residues. Germline lookup yields CDR1 MDHEN and CDR2 SYDVKM. V dropped 8 bases and J dropped 4; count of bases not matched to a gene: 5. CDR3 sequence reads: CASLDRGLKNIQYF. As DNA, the CDR3 is TGTGCCAGCCTTGACAGGGGGCTTAAAAACATTCAGTACTTC. The full variable domain, completed using reference TRBV28 and TRBJ2-4, is DVKVTQSSRYLVKRTGEKVFLECVQDMDHENMFWYRQDPGLGLRLIYFSYDVKMKEKGDIPEGYSVSREKKERFSLILESASTNQTSMYLCASLDRGLKNIQYFGAGTRLSVL.

This clone showed up just once. The V call is TRBV13, the J call TRBJ1-2; 7 nucleotides match TRBD1. The V gene's germline CDR1 is PRHDT and CDR2 FYEKMQ (reference sequence). The CDR3 loop spans 15 amino acids. Trimming took 6 bases from V and 8 from J; bases not matched to a gene: 15. The CDR3 DNA is TGTGCCAGCAGGAGACAAACAGGGGACGCCCTGGGCTACACCTTC. Its protein product is CASRRQTGDALGYTF.

This sequence joins TRBV15 and TRBJ1-1; D is possibly TRBD1 (6 bases). Germline V CDR1 and CDR2: LNHNV, YYDKDF (reference sequence). The CDR3 length is 16 residues. The germline V and J ends were trimmed by 5 bases and 4 bases, with 20 bases remaining between them. The CDR3 here is CATSYPTQGLGTEAFF. In DNA, the CDR3 is TGTGCCACCAGCTACCCCACACAGGGCCTGGGCACTGAAGCTTTCTTT.

In its sample, this clone was seen once. The chain links TRBV6-1 to TRBJ2-1; D ambiguous. This CDR3 contains 13 residues. With 7 bases removed from V and 2 bases from J, the gap between germline ends came to 9 bases. The germline V gene encodes CDR1 MNHNS and CDR2 SASEGT. The CDR3 sequence is CASKLDAYNEQFF. CDR3 nucleotide sequence: TGTGCCAGCAAGTTAGATGCCTACAATGAGCAGTTCTTC.